The clone carrying this TCR beta chain was seen a handful of times. The antigen remains unidentified. As for time point: baseline, week 1 (first vaccination visit). Treatment given: pre-vaccination baseline after standard-of-care therapy. Produced via immunoSEQ multiplex PCR; TCRdb's table is partial and in-frame only. The sample yields about 100,000 clones, roughly 78% seen once. These data originate in a study of a mutant IDH1 vaccine in newly diagnosed glioma. Study-wide context: There were about 60% males and approximately 38% females among treated patients, whose mean age was approximately 44 years. Previous treatment comprised radiotherapy, temozolomide, or both, mostly both.

The V end was cut by 1 base, the J end by 7 bases, with 11 bases between. Germline values: CDR1 SGHTA, CDR2 FQGNSA. CDR3 length: 14 residues. Broader study findings: Induction of immune responses by the vaccine occurred in 85% to 95% of patients.

This clonotype was obtained from a middle-aged man with glioma. The sample in question was PBMCs, obtained from a glioma patient treated with radiotherapy, temozolomide or both. The chain uses TRBV7-2 and TRBJ1-5, with D unclear. The chain's CDR3 is CASSLDRVDQPQHF. In DNA form, the CDR3 reads TGTGCCAGCAGCTTAGACAGAGTCGACCAGCCCCAGCATTTT.